Presented here are 25 T cell receptor beta chains from one specimen sequenced in a study of shared clonotypes between healthy human individuals. Profiling relied on immunoSEQ multiplex PCR, and the TCRdb table lists in-frame clones only, not all of them. Of about 1.4 million clones listed, more than 95% are singletons. Input material: naive CD4+ T cells sorted from blood. Subset of the sample: CD45RA+ positively selected. Source of these receptors: a man aged 30 to 45 in good health.

The chain couples TRBV11-2 to TRBJ2-5, with D unclear. Looked up from germline, CDR1 is SGHAT and CDR2 is FQNNGV. CDR3 length: 15 amino acids. V lost 1 base to trimming and J lost 4 bases, with 13 bases between them. The CDR3 spells CASSLGVQVPETQYF. CDR3 DNA sequence: TGTGCCAGCAGCTTAGGCGTTCAGGTGCCAGAGACCCAGTACTTC.

In its sample, this clone was seen once. The chain carries TRBV14 and TRBJ2-5; D gene unclear. Germline V gene sequence: CDR1 SGHDN, CDR2 FVKESK. The CDR3 has 14 residues. Trimming removed 1 base from V and 0 bases from J, with 6 bases in between. The CDR3 here is CASSQAQYQETQYF. In DNA form, the CDR3 reads TGTGCCAGCAGCCAAGCCCAGTACCAAGAGACCCAGTACTTC. Full variable domain (rest looked up from reference TRBV14 and TRBJ2-5): EAGVTQFPSHSVIEKGQTVTLRCDPISGHDNLYWYRRVMGKEIKFLLHFVKESKQDESGMPNNRFLAERTGGTYSTLKVQPAELEDSGVYFCASSQAQYQETQYFGPGTRLLVL.

The CDR3 sequence is CATSRDEQGTLNQPQHF. CDR3 DNA sequence: TGTGCCACCAGCAGGGATGAACAGGGGACCCTCAATCAGCCCCAGCATTTT. This chain joins TRBV15 and TRBJ1-5; 7 positions agree with TRBD1. Germline CDR1 LNHNV, CDR2 YYDKDF (reference sequence). The CDR3 is 17 residues long. V dropped 3 bases and J dropped 3; count of bases not matched to a gene: 11.

V usage is TRBV5-1 and J usage is TRBJ2-5, with D perhaps TRBD2 (7 bases). Looked up from germline, CDR1 is SGHRS and CDR2 is YFSETQ. The CDR3 consists of 14 residues. V lost 4 bases and J lost 4, with 14 bases in between. The CDR3 protein is CASSPFGGLETQYF. The DNA for the CDR3 is TGCGCCAGCAGCCCGTTCGGGGGGCTAGAGACCCAGTACTTC.

Turning to this clone: At the DNA level, this CDR3 is encoded by other sequences in the same sample as well. The chain joins TRBV28 to TRBJ2-7; tentatively, D is TRBD1 (6 bases). V dropped 2 bases and J dropped 4 bases, with 9 bases sitting between them. There are 13 residues in the CDR3. Germline V gene data show CDR1 as MDHEN and CDR2 as SYDVKM. CDR3 in amino acids: CASSLRDTYEQYF. The CDR3, as DNA: TGTGCCAGCAGTTTAAGGGACACGTACGAGCAGTACTTC.

V usage is TRBV27 and J usage is TRBJ2-3; D perhaps matches TRBD2 (6 bases). With 3 bases removed from V and 7 bases from J, the gap between germline ends came to 17 bases. Germline CDR1 reads MNHEY; CDR2 reads SMNVEV (reference sequence). The CDR3 is made up of 15 amino acids. The chain's CDR3 is CASSFLGGSRYTQYF. DNA of the CDR3: TGTGCCAGCAGTTTCTTAGGAGGGAGTCGGTATACGCAGTATTTT.

The chain is built from TRBV9 and TRBJ2-7; TRBD1 matches 8 bases. Germline V gene data show CDR1 as SGDLS and CDR2 as YYNGEE. This CDR3 region has 16 residues. V dropped 0 bases and J dropped 4; count of bases not matched to a gene: 9. CDR3 region: CASSVVKTGGLYEQYF. In DNA form, the CDR3 reads TGTGCCAGCAGCGTAGTCAAAACAGGGGGACTTTACGAGCAGTACTTC.

The gene calls are TRBV27 and TRBJ2-3, with 8 nucleotides matching TRBD2. J was trimmed by 3 bases and V by 3 bases; bases with no gene match: 11. The CDR3 is made up of 17 amino acids. Germline loops: CDR1 MNHEY, CDR2 SMNVEV (reference sequence). CDR3 sequence reads: CASSFLQAGVSTDTQYF. Here the CDR3 DNA reads TGTGCCAGCAGTTTTTTACAAGCGGGAGTGTCAACAGATACGCAGTATTTT.

With respect to this clone: Other DNA sequences of this sample code for an identical CDR3. The chain joins TRBV9 to TRBJ2-1; D is possibly TRBD1 (6 bases). The CDR3 is 15 amino acids. The V and J ends lost 0 bases and 1 base respectively, with 8 bases between them. CDR1 and CDR2 from the germline V gene are SGDLS and YYNGEE. CDR3 region: CASSVEGDSYNEQFF. The CDR3 DNA reads TGTGCCAGCAGCGTAGAGGGGGATTCCTACAATGAGCAGTTCTTC.

In its sample, this clone was seen once. J is TRBJ1-5 and V is TRBV11-1; D gene uncertain. The length of the CDR3 is 12 residues. The germline V and J ends were trimmed by 4 bases and 6 bases, with 7 bases remaining between them. The germline CDR1 and CDR2 sequences are SGHAT and FQDESV (reference sequence). The CDR3 region is CASSSLGQPQHF. The DNA for the CDR3 is TGTGCCAGCAGCTCATTGGGTCAGCCCCAGCATTTT.

The CDR3 DNA is TGTGCCAGCAGTGATAACAGGGCGACATCCTACGAGCAGTACTTC. It codes for CASSDNRATSYEQYF. This chain connects TRBV2 to TRBJ2-7; tentative D call: TRBD1 (6 bases). The germline CDR1 and CDR2 sequences are SNHLY and FYNNEI. The CDR3 has 15 residues. V lost 3 bases, J lost 1 base, and 13 bases lay in between.

This clone appeared once. This sample includes further DNA sequences coding for the same CDR3. The CDR3 sequence: CASSYSRGTDTQYF. CDR3 in DNA: TGTGCCAGCAGTTACTCTAGAGGCACAGATACGCAGTATTTT. V and J are TRBV6-5 and TRBJ2-3; D is unresolved. Germline CDR1 MNHEY, CDR2 SVGAGI. The CDR3 sequence is 14 residues long. Trimming removed 0 bases at V and 1 base at J, with 5 bases between.

CDR3 DNA: TGTGCCAGCAGTTACTCGGGCAGCTTGAATCAGCCCCAGCATTTT. It translates to CASSYSGSLNQPQHF. The chain is built from TRBV6-5 and TRBJ1-5; no clear D gene. This CDR3 comprises 15 residues. The V and J ends lost 0 bases and 4 bases respectively, with 10 bases between them. CDR1 is MNHEY and CDR2 is SVGAGI in the germline V gene.

The chain has TRBV5-1 and TRBJ1-1, with D possibly being TRBD1 (5 bases). The germline gives CDR1 SGHRS, CDR2 YFSETQ. Trimming left V 4 bases short and J 3 bases short, with 16 bases between. This CDR3 spans 15 amino acids. The CDR3 is CASSVSRATDTEAFF. The CDR3 DNA is TGCGCCAGCAGCGTCTCCAGGGCTACGGACACTGAAGCTTTCTTT.

To note about this clone: The identical CDR3 is also encoded by other nucleotide sequences in the sample. The CDR3 loop reads CASSVGTGAYNEQFF. CDR3 in DNA: TGTGCCAGCAGCGTAGGGACGGGTGCGTACAATGAGCAGTTCTTC. The chain has TRBV9 and TRBJ2-1; the D is unclear. Germline-derived CDR1 and CDR2 are SGDLS and YYNGEE. The V end was cut by 0 bases, the J end by 4 bases, with 11 bases between. The CDR3 consists of 15 residues.

V and J are TRBV10-3 and TRBJ2-2, with 9 bases identical to TRBD2. The CDR3 length is 16 residues. Germline values: CDR1 ENHRY, CDR2 SYGVKD. V lost 0 bases to trimming and J lost 8 bases; unmatched junction nucleotides: 7. CDR3 in DNA: TGTGCCATCAGTGAGTCGGGCGGGAGGGCCGCTGGGGAGCTGTTTTTT. Protein sequence: CAISESGGRAAGELFF.

The table lists this clone with a count of one. The V call is TRBV14, the J call TRBJ1-2; D may be TRBD1 (6 bases). Germline assignment: CDR1 SGHDN and CDR2 FVKESK. The CDR3 extends over 14 amino acids. Between the trimmed V and J ends, which lost 0 bases and 13 bases, there was a span of 18 bases. The CDR3 DNA reads as TGTGCCAGCAGCCAAGATCGGCGGGGGCCCTTGGTCACCTTC. Encoded protein: CASSQDRRGPLVTF.

The chain is built from TRBV6-1 and TRBJ1-5; D perhaps matches TRBD1 (6 bases). Germline-derived CDR1 and CDR2 are MNHNS and SASEGT. V was pared by 8 bases and J by 2 bases, with 13 bases between. The CDR3 sequence is 14 residues long. The CDR3 nucleotides are TGTGCCAGCCGGTTACAGGGAGGCAATCAGCCCCAGCATTTT. As protein: CASRLQGGNQPQHF.

V and J are TRBV7-9 and TRBJ2-7; the match to TRBD1 covers 8 bases. The germline V gene encodes CDR1 SEHNR and CDR2 FQNEAQ (reference sequence). V was pared by 3 bases and J by 4 bases, with 5 bases of the junction left unmatched. CDR3 length: 14 amino acids. For the CDR3, the DNA is TGTGCCAGCAGCTTCCTGGACAGGGAATACGAGCAGTACTTC. Encoded protein: CASSFLDREYEQYF.

The V call is TRBV5-4, the J call TRBJ1-4; unclear D gene. The germline V gene encodes CDR1 SGHNT and CDR2 YYREEE (reference sequence). This CDR3 region has 16 residues. The V and J ends lost 4 bases and 11 bases respectively, with 24 bases between them. As DNA, the CDR3 is TGTGCCAGCAGCGACAAACGAGAGGACCGGGATGGGAAACTGTTTTTT. Residues: CASSDKREDRDGKLFF.

This chain uses TRBV2 with TRBJ2-7; 10 positions agree with TRBD2. Germline V lookup: CDR1 SNHLY, CDR2 FYNNEI. Trimming at V came to 7 bases and at J to 3 bases, leaving 6 bases not matched to a gene. The CDR3 consists of 14 residues. The CDR3 DNA reads as TGTGCCAGCAATATAGCGGGAGGCAACTACGAGCAGTACTTC. It is translated as CASNIAGGNYEQYF. Looking up the rest from reference TRBV2 and TRBJ2-7 gives the full variable domain: EPEVTQTPSHQVTQMGQEVILRCVPISNHLYFYWYRQILGQKVEFLVSFYNNEISEKSEIFDDQFSVERPDGSNFTLKIRSTKLEDSAMYFCASNIAGGNYEQYFGPGTRLTVT.

This clone appeared a single time. The sample carries other DNA sequences with the same CDR3. The CDR3 DNA sequence: TGTGCCAGCAGTTTTTCAGATACGCAGTATTTT. Amino acid sequence: CASSFSDTQYF. The rearrangement uses TRBV27 and TRBJ2-3; no clear D. The germline V and J ends were trimmed by 3 bases and 4 bases, with 2 bases remaining between them. The CDR3 consists of 11 residues. Germline CDR1 and CDR2: MNHEY and SMNVEV (reference sequence).

The chain is built from TRBV29-1 and TRBJ2-1; 8 nucleotides match TRBD2. V was clipped by 3 bases and J by 12 bases; unmatched bases: 7. The CDR3 runs to 12 residues. Germline assignment: CDR1 SQVTM and CDR2 ANQGSEA. The CDR3 loop is CSVDSGRTRQFF. CDR3 DNA: TGCAGCGTTGACAGCGGGAGAACTCGGCAGTTCTTC.

The chain joins TRBV6-1 to TRBJ2-7, with TRBD2 identical over 10 bases. Looked up from germline, CDR1 is MNHNS and CDR2 is SASEGT. This CDR3 spans 13 amino acids. Trimming took 7 bases from V and 2 from J; bases not matched to a gene: 2. This CDR3 is CASILAGAYEQYF. DNA for the CDR3: TGTGCCAGCATCCTAGCGGGAGCCTACGAGCAGTACTTC.

A single count supports this clone. The rearrangement uses TRBV28 and TRBJ2-7; D is possibly TRBD2 (7 bases). The CDR3 runs 16 residues. Looked up from germline, CDR1 is MDHEN and CDR2 is SYDVKM. The V end was cut by 2 bases, the J end by 3 bases, with 17 bases between. CDR3 amino acids: CASSLLIGGRNYEQYF. The CDR3 bases are TGTGCCAGCAGTTTACTCATCGGGGGGCGAAACTACGAGCAGTACTTC.